The next 17 T cell receptor beta chains were all read from a single sample in a study of vaccination effects on CD4 cells after COVID-19. The data were produced by immunoSEQ multiplex PCR, yet TCRdb's version contains in-frame clones alone and is incomplete. Among tens of thousands of clones listed, roughly 79% were seen once. Sequencing in the ViraFEST assay came after antigen-specific CD4+ T cells had been expanded with viral peptide pools, which were used to stimulate PBMC. At the end of more than 8 days of culture, CD4+ T cells were isolated. Prior SARS-CoV-2 infection was absent in the vaccine recipients, as shown by negative nucleocapsid antibodies. Their antigen targets remain unknown. The material was CD4+ T cells from PBMCs cultured with SARS-CoV-2 spike peptides, obtained before COVID-19 vaccination. These receptors were taken from a human donor who received a COVID-19 vaccine.

The genes are TRBV18 and TRBJ2-5, with D possibly being TRBD1 (5 bases). With 4 bases removed from V and 3 bases from J, the gap between germline ends came to 6 bases. Germline CDR1 and CDR2: KGHSH and LQKENI. The CDR3 length is 12 residues. The CDR3 region has the DNA TGTGCCAGCTCACGCAGGGAAGAGACCCAGTACTTC. Translation: CASSRREETQYF.

The chain is built from TRBV4-1 and TRBJ1-2; 8 bases match TRBD1. V gave up 4 bases and J gave up 1 base; unmatched junction bases: 8. CDR1 and CDR2 (germline): MGHRA, YSYEKL. The CDR3 runs to 16 residues. The CDR3 protein is CASSRVGTGGNYGYTF. CDR3 nucleotides: TGCGCCAGCAGCCGGGTAGGGACAGGAGGTAACTATGGCTACACCTTC.

This chain joins TRBV5-1 and TRBJ1-6; a weak D match, TRBD1 (5 bases). The CDR3 sequence is 17 residues long. Trimming cost V 1 base and J 7 bases, with 18 bases left between them. The germline gives CDR1 SGHRS, CDR2 YFSETQ. Written as DNA, the CDR3 is TGCGCCAGCAGCTTGAATGCGGCAGGGAACGGGAATTCACCCCTCCACTTT. It specifies CASSLNAAGNGNSPLHF. Using reference TRBV5-1 and TRBJ1-6 for the parts outside the CDR3, the full variable domain is KAGVTQTPRYLIKTRGQQVTLSCSPISGHRSVSWYQQTPGQGLQFLFEYFSETQRNKGNFPGRFSGRQFSNSRSEMNVSTLELGDSALYLCASSLNAAGNGNSPLHFGNGTRLTVT.

The chain carries TRBV19 and TRBJ1-4; D gene ambiguous. The ends were cut back, 1 base at V and 8 bases at J, with 2 bases in the middle. This CDR3 is built from 11 residues. CDR1 and CDR2 (germline): LNHDA, SQIVND (reference sequence). Here the CDR3 reads CASSIGEKLFF. CDR3 nucleotides: TGTGCCAGTAGTATAGGAGAAAAACTGTTTTTT.

This clone came up once. The DNA for the CDR3 is TGTGCCAGCAGTTCGGGGGTACTGTTGAACACTGAAGCTTTCTTT. It codes for CASSSGVLLNTEAFF. J is TRBJ1-1 and V is TRBV6-5, with a weak D call TRBD1 (5 bases). Germline assignment: CDR1 MNHEY and CDR2 SVGAGI. This CDR3 region has 15 residues. Trimming removed 4 bases from V and 0 bases from J, with 12 bases in between.

The table lists this clone with a count of one. J is TRBJ2-1 and V is TRBV6-4; TRBD1 aligns across 7 bases. J gave up 6 bases and V 2 bases, and 7 bases lay outside the gene matches. Germline assignment: CDR1 MRHNA and CDR2 SNTAGT. This CDR3 contains 15 residues. DNA of the CDR3: TGTGCCAGCAGTGACCGGACAGGTTCAATCAATGAGCAGTTCTTC. Translation gives CASSDRTGSINEQFF.

The V and J genes are TRBV5-1 and TRBJ1-1; D ambiguous. V lost 3 bases, J lost 6 bases, and 21 bases lay in between. Germline V gene sequence: CDR1 SGHRS, CDR2 YFSETQ. CDR3 size: 16 residues. The CDR3 region is CASSYEVSAMRAEAFF. DNA of the CDR3: TGCGCCAGCAGCTATGAGGTTTCGGCGATGAGAGCTGAAGCTTTCTTT.

The table lists this clone with a few counts. The V gene is TRBV7-2, the J gene TRBJ1-4; D is unresolved. CDR1 and CDR2 from the germline V gene are SGHTA and FQGNSA. Between the trimmed V and J ends, which lost 2 bases and 8 bases, there was a span of 6 bases. The length of the CDR3 is 12 residues. The CDR3 region is CASSLFSEKLFF. CDR3 bases: TGTGCCAGCAGCTTATTTTCCGAAAAACTGTTTTTT. Full variable domain (missing parts from reference TRBV7-2 and TRBJ1-4): GAGVSQSPSNKVTEKGKDVELRCDPISGHTALYWYRQSLGQGLEFLIYFQGNSAPDKSGLPSDRFSAERTGGSVSTLTIQRTQQEDSAVYLCASSLFSEKLFFGSGTQLSVL.

The chain has TRBV7-3 and TRBJ2-1, with D unresolved. Trimming took 1 base from V and 0 from J, leaving 10 bases between them. Looked up from germline, CDR1 is SGHTA and CDR2 is FQGTGA. The CDR3 consists of 16 residues. The CDR3 here is CASSLRFVGSYNEQFF. CDR3 bases: TGTGCCAGCAGCTTAAGGTTCGTAGGCTCCTACAATGAGCAGTTCTTC.

This clone was seen a few times. The chain combines TRBV3-1 (or the pseudogene TRBV3-2) with TRBJ2-2; D remains ambiguous. The CDR3 consists of 15 residues. Trimming removed 2 bases at V and 0 bases at J, with 7 bases between. Germline lookup yields CDR1 LGHDT and CDR2 YNNKEL (reference sequence). The CDR3 protein is CASSQYGSNTGELFF. The CDR3 DNA sequence: TGTGCCAGCAGCCAATACGGGTCGAACACCGGGGAGCTGTTTTTT.

CDR3 sequence: CASSPRQFPINQPQHF. The CDR3 coding sequence is TGTGCCAGCAGCCCCAGACAGTTTCCAATCAATCAGCCCCAGCATTTT. V gene TRBV5-5 combines with J gene TRBJ1-5, with D perhaps TRBD1 (5 bases). The CDR3 contains 16 residues. Germline V gene sequence: CDR1 SGHKS, CDR2 YYEKEE (reference sequence). V was pared by 4 bases and J by 3 bases, with 17 bases between.

The V call is TRBV19, the J call TRBJ1-1; 10 bases are a match to TRBD1. The CDR3 is made up of 16 amino acids. Germline V gene data show CDR1 as LNHDA and CDR2 as SQIVND (reference sequence). The V segment lost 3 bases and the J segment 1 base; nucleotides outside the gene matches: 5. The CDR3 DNA follows: TGTGCCAGTAGTATGGGACAGGGGATTGCGAACACTGAAGCTTTCTTT. Residues: CASSMGQGIANTEAFF.

The chain joins TRBV27 to TRBJ1-5; possible D gene TRBD1, 6 bases. The CDR3 length is 17 residues. V was pared by 0 bases and J by 11 bases, with 23 bases between. Germline-derived CDR1 and CDR2 are MNHEY and SMNVEV (reference sequence). CDR3 nucleotide sequence: TGTGCCAGCAGTTTATCATGGGTAAATGTACAGGGTGGGACCCAGCATTTT. It is translated as CASSLSWVNVQGGTQHF.

This chain connects TRBV10-3 to TRBJ1-2; 10 bases agree with TRBD1. Germline CDR1 reads ENHRY; CDR2 reads SYGVKD. V shed 6 bases, J shed 1 base, and the junction held 2 bases outside the gene matches. This CDR3 is 14 amino acids long. The CDR3 nucleotides are TGTGCCATCAGGGGGACAGGGGTTAACTATGGCTACACCTTC. Translating gives CAIRGTGVNYGYTF.

This rearrangement joins TRBV5-1 to TRBJ1-5, with no clear D. The CDR3 spans 14 residues. Germline V CDR1 and CDR2: SGHRS, YFSETQ. The V end lost 4 bases, the J end lost 2 bases, and 10 bases lay between the germline ends. Written as DNA, the CDR3 is TGCGCCAGCAGCCCGGAGTTTGGCAATCAGCCCCAGCATTTT. Amino acids: CASSPEFGNQPQHF.

The DNA of the CDR3 is TGTGCCAGCAGTTTTAACAGGGAAGTGGGGCGCGAGCAGTACGTC. This translates into CASSFNREVGREQYV. This chain joins TRBV2 and TRBJ2-7, with a possible D match to TRBD1 (6 bases). This CDR3 has 15 amino acids. The V end was cut by 5 bases, the J end by 6 bases, with 20 bases between. Germline lookup yields CDR1 SNHLY and CDR2 FYNNEI.

The chain recombines TRBV6-5 with TRBJ1-1; D not resolved. Germline assignment: CDR1 MNHEY and CDR2 SVGAGI. Trimming removed 2 bases at V and 3 bases at J, with 13 bases between. CDR3 size: 15 residues. CDR3 loop: CASSYGQPWDTEAFF. The CDR3 region has the DNA TGTGCCAGCAGTTACGGGCAGCCGTGGGACACTGAAGCTTTCTTT.